The subject of this entry is one TCR beta chain. The J segment lost 10 bases and the V segment lost 0 bases, leaving 10 bases of the junction unmatched. The CDR3 length is 15 residues. Germline V lookup: CDR1 SGHRS, CDR2 YFSETQ. The assay was immunoSEQ multiplex PCR, and TCRdb's table has in-frame clones only and misses some. Here the sample spans about 70,000 clones, 70% to 90% being singletons. The source of the sample is a study of technical replicates of blood from a handful of donors. What was sequenced was PBMCs. J is TRBJ2-1 and V is TRBV5-1; 7 bases are a match to TRBD2. The TCR sequence derives from a human donor in good health. Some clones in this sample may be carry-over from other donors' samples. CDR3 sequence reads: CASSLEFGGREEQFF. In nucleotides, the CDR3 is TGCGCCAGCAGCTTGGAATTCGGCGGGAGAGAGGAGCAGTTCTTC.